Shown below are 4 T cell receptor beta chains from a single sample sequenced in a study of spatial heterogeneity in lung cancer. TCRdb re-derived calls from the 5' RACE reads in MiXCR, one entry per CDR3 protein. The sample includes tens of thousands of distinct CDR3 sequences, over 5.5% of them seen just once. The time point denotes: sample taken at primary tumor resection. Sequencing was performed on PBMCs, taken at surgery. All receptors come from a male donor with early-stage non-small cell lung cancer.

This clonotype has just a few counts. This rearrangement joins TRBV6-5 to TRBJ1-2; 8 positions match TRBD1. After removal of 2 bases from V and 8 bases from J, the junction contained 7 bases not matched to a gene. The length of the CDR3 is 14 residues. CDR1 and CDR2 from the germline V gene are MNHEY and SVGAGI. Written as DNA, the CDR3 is TGTGCCAGCAGTTACCCAGGGGGCCTGGAGGGCTACACCTTC. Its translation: CASSYPGGLEGYTF.

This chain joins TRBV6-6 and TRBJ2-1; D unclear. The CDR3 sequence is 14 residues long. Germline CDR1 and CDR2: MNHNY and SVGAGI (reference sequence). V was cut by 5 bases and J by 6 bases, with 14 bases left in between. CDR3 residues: CASSTSVPSNEQFF. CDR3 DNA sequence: TGTGCCAGCAGTACATCGGTCCCGTCCAATGAGCAGTTCTTC.

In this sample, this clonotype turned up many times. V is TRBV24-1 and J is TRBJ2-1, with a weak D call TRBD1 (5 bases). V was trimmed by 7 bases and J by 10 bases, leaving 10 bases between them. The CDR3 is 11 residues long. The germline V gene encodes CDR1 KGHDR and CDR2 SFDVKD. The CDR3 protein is CATSRVEEQFF. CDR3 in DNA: TGTGCCACCAGCAGGGTGGAAGAGCAGTTCTTC.

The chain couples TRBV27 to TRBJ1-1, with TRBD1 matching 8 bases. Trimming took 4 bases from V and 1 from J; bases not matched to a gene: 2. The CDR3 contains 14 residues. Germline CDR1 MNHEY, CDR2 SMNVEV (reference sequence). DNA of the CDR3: TGTGCCAGCAGTTCAGGACAGGGGAACACTGAAGCTTTCTTT. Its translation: CASSSGQGNTEAFF.